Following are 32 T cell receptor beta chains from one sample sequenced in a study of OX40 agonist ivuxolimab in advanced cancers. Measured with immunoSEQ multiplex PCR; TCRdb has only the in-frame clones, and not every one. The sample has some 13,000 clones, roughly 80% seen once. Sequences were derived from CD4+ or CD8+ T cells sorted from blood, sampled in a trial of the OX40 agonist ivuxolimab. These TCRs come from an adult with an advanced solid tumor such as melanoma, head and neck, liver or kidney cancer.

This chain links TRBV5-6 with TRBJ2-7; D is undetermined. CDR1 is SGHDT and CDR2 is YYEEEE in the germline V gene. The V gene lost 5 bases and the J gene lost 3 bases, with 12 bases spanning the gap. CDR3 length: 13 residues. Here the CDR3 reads CASSDGGSYEQYF. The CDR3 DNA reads TGTGCCAGCAGTGATGGCGGCAGCTACGAGCAGTACTTC.

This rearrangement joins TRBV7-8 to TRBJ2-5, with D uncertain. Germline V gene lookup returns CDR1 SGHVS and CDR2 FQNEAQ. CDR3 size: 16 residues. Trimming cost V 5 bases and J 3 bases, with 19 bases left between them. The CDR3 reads CASSLRAPRWEETQYF. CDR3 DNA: TGTGCCAGCAGCCTACGGGCACCGAGGTGGGAAGAGACCCAGTACTTC.

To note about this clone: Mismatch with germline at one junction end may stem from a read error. DNA of the CDR3: TGTGCCAGCAGTTTCCGCCGTGCCCAGCATTTT. Translating it yields CASSFRRAQHF. V and J are TRBV10-3 and TRBJ1-5; unclear D gene. Germline V gives CDR1 ENHRY, CDR2 SYGVKD. This CDR3 has 11 residues.

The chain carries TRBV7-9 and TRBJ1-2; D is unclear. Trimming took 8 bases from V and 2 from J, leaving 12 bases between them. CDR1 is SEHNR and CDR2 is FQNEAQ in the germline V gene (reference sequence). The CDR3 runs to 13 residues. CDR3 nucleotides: TGTGCCAGCGGAGAAGTAGGGAACTATGGCTACACCTTC. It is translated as CASGEVGNYGYTF.

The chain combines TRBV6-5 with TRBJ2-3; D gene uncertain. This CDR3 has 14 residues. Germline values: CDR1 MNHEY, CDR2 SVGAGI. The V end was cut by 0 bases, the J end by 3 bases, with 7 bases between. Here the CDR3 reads CASSYSSGTDTQYF. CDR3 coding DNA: TGTGCCAGCAGTTACTCGTCCGGAACAGATACGCAGTATTTT.

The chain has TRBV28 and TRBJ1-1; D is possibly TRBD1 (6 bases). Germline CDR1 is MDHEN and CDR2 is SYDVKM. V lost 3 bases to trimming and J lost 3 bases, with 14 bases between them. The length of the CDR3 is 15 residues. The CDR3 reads CASSFGGAWDTEAFF. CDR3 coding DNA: TGTGCCAGCAGTTTTGGGGGGGCGTGGGACACTGAAGCTTTCTTT.

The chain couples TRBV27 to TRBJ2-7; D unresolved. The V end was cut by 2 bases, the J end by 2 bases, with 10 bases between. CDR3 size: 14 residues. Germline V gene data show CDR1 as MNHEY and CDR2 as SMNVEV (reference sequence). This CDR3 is CASSLVGVAYEQYF. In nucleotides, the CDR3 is TGTGCCAGCAGTTTAGTTGGGGTCGCCTACGAGCAGTACTTC.

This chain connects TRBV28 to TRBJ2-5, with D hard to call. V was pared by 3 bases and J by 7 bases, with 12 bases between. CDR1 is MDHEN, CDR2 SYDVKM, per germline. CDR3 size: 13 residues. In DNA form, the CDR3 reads TGTGCCAGCAGTTTCGAGGCCTCGGGGACCCAGTACTTC. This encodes CASSFEASGTQYF.

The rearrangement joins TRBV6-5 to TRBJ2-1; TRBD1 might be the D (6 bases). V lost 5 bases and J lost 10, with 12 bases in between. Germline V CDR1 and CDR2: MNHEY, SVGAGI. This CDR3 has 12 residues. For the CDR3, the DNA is TGTGCCAGCAGTGAGACAGGTCTAGAGCAGTTCTTC. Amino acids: CASSETGLEQFF.

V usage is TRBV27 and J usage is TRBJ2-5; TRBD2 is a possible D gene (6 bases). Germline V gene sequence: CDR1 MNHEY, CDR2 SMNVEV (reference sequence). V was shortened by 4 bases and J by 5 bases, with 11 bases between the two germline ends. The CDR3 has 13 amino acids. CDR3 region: CASSSWGGETQYF. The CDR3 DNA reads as TGTGCCAGCAGTTCTTGGGGAGGCGAGACCCAGTACTTC.

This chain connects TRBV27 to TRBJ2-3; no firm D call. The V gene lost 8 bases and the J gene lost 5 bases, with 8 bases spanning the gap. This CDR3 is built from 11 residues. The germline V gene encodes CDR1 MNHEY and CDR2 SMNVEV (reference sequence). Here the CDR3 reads CASQTRDTQYF. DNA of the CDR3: TGTGCCAGCCAAACGAGAGATACGCAGTATTTT.

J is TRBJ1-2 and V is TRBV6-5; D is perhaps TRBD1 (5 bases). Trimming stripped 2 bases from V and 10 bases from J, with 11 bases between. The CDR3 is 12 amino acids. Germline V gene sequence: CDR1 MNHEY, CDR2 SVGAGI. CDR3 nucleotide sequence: TGTGCCAGCAGTTACCCGGGGCTTGACTACACCTTC. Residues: CASSYPGLDYTF.

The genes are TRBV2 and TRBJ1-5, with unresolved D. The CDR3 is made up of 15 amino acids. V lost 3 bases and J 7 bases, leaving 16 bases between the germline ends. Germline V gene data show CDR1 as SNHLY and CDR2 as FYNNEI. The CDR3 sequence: CASSDGLRLSQPQHF. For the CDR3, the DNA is TGTGCCAGCAGTGACGGACTCCGGCTAAGCCAGCCCCAGCATTTT.

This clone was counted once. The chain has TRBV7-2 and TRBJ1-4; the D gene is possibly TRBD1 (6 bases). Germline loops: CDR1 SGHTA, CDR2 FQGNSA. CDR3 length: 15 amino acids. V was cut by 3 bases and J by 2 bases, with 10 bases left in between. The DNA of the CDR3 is TGTGCCAGCAGCTTTGTTGGGGGCACTAATGAAAAACTGTTTTTT. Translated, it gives CASSFVGGTNEKLFF.

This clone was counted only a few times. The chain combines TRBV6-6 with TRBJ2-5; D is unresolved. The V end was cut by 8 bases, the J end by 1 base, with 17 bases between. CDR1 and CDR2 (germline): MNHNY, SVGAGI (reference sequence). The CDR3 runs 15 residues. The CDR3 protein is CASGIPEVVQETQYF. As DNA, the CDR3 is TGTGCCAGCGGTATCCCCGAGGTCGTCCAAGAGACCCAGTACTTC.

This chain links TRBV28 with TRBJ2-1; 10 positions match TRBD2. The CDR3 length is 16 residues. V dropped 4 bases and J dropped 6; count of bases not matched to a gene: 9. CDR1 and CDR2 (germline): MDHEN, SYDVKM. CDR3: CASSSYLAGVPNEQFF. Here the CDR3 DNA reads TGTGCCAGCAGTTCCTATCTAGCGGGAGTCCCCAATGAGCAGTTCTTC.

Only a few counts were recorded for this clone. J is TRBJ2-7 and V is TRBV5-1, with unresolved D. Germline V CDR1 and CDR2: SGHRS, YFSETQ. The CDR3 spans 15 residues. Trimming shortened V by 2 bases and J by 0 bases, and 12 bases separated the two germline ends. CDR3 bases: TGCGCCAGCAGCTTTGAGCCGAATCCCTCCTACGAGCAGTACTTC. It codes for CASSFEPNPSYEQYF.

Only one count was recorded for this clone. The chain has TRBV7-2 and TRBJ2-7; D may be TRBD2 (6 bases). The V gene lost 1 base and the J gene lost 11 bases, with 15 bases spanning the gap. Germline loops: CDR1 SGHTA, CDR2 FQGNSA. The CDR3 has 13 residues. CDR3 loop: CASSLGGHRREYF. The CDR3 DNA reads TGTGCCAGCAGCTTAGGAGGTCACCGGAGGGAGTACTTC.

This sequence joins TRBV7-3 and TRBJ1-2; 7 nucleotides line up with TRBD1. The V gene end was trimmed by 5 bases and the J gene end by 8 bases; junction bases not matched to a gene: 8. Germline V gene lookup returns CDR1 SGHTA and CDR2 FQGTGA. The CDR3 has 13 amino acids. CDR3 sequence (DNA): TGTGCCAGCAGCGCCACAGGGGAAACGGGCTACACCTTC. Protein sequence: CASSATGETGYTF. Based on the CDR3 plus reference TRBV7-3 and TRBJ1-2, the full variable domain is GAGVSQTPSNKVTEKGKYVELRCDPISGHTALYWYRQSLGQGPEFLIYFQGTGAADDSGLPNDRFFAVRPEGSVSTLKIQRTERGDSAVYLCASSATGETGYTFGSGTRLTVV.

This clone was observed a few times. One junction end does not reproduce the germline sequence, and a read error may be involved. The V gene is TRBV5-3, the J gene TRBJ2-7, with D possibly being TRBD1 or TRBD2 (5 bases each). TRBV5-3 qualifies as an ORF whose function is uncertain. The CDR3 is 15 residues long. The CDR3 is CASSLMVFGGYEQYF. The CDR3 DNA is TGTGCCAGCAGCTTGATGGTTTTTGGGGGCTACGAGCAGTACTTC.

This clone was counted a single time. The CDR3 loop reads CATKVSLGTRLNTEAFF. In DNA form, the CDR3 reads TGTGCCACTAAAGTTTCACTCGGGACACGGTTGAACACTGAAGCTTTCTTT. This sequence joins TRBV19 and TRBJ1-1, with TRBD1 as a possible D gene (6 bases). Trimming took 10 bases from V and 0 from J, leaving 24 bases between them. The CDR3 sequence is 17 residues long. Germline V gives CDR1 LNHDA, CDR2 SQIVND (reference sequence). Complete variable domain (other parts from reference TRBV19 and TRBJ1-1): DGGITQSPKYLFRKEGQNVTLSCEQNLNHDAMYWYRQDPGQGLRLIYYSQIVNDFQKGDIAEGYSVSREKKESFPLTVTSAQKNPTAFYLCATKVSLGTRLNTEAFFGQGTRLTVV.

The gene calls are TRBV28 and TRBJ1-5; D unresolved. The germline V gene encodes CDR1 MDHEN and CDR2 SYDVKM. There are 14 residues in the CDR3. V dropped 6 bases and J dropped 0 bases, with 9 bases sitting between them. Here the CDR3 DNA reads TGTGCCAGCAGCGTGAGGGTTAGCAATCAGCCCCAGCATTTT. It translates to CASSVRVSNQPQHF.

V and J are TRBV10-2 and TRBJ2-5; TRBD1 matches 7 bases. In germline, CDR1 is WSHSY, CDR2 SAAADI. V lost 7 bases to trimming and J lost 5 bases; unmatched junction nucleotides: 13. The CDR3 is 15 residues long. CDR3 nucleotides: TGCGCCAGCACAAGGACAGGCCTTTTAGGGGAGACCCAGTACTTC. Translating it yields CASTRTGLLGETQYF.

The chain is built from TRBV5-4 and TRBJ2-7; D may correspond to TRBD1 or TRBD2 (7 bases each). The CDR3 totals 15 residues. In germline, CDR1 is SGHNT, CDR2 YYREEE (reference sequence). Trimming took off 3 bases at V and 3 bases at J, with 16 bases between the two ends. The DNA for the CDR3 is TGTGCCAGCAGCTCTGGGCAGGGGGGGGTCTACGAGCAGTACTTC. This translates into CASSSGQGGVYEQYF.

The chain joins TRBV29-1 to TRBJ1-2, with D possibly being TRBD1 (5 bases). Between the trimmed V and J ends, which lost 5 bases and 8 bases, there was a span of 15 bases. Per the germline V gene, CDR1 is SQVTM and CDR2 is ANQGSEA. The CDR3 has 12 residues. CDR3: CSVPRDGGGYTF. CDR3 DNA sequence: TGCAGCGTTCCCCGGGACGGCGGGGGCTACACCTTC.

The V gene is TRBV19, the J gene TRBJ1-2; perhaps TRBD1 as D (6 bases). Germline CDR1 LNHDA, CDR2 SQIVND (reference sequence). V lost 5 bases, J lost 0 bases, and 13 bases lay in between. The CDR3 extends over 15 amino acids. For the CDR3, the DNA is TGTGCCAGTAGTCCCTCAGGGACATCTAACTATGGCTACACCTTC. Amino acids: CASSPSGTSNYGYTF.

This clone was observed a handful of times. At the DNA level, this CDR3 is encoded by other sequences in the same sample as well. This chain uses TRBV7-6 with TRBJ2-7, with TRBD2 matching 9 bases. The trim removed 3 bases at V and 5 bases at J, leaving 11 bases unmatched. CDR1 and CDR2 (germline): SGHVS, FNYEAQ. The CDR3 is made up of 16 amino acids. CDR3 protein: CASSLGGGRALDEQYF. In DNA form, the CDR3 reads TGTGCCAGCAGCTTGGGTGGCGGGAGGGCCCTCGACGAGCAGTACTTC. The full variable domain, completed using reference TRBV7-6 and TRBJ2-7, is GAGVSQSPRYKVTKRGQDVALRCDPISGHVSLYWYRQALGQGPEFLTYFNYEAQQDKSGLPNDRFSAERPEGSISTLTIQRTEQRDSAMYRCASSLGGGRALDEQYFGPGTRLTVT.

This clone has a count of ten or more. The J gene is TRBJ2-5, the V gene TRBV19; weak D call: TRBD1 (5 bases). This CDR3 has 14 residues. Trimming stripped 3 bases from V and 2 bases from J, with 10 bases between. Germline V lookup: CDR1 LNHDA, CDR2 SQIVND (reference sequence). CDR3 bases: TGTGCCAGTAGTATTTCGGACATACAAGAGACCCAGTACTTC. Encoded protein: CASSISDIQETQYF.

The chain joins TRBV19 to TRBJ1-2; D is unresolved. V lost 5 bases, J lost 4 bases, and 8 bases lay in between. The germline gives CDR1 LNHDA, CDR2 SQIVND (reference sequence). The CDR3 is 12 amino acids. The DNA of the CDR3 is TGTGCCAGTAGTCTCAACACCTATGGCTACACCTTC. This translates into CASSLNTYGYTF.

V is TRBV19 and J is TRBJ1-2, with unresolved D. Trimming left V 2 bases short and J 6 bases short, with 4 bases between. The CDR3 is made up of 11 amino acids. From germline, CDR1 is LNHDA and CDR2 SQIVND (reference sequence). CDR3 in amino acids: CASSISNGYTF. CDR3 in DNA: TGTGCCAGTAGTATAAGTAATGGCTACACCTTC.

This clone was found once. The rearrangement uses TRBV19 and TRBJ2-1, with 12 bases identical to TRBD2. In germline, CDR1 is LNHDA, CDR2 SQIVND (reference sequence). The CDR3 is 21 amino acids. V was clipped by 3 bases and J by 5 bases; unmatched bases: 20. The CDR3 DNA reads TGTGCCAGTAGTATCCGAGGGGCGCTTGAACTAGCGGGAGGAAAGGACAATGAGCAGTTCTTC. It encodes CASSIRGALELAGGKDNEQFF.

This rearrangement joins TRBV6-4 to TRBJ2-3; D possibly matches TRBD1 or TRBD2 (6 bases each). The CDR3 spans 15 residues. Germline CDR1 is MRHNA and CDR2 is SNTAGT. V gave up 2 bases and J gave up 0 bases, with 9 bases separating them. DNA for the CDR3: TGTGCCAGCAGTGACAGGGGGGACAGCACAGATACGCAGTATTTT. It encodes CASSDRGDSTDTQYF.